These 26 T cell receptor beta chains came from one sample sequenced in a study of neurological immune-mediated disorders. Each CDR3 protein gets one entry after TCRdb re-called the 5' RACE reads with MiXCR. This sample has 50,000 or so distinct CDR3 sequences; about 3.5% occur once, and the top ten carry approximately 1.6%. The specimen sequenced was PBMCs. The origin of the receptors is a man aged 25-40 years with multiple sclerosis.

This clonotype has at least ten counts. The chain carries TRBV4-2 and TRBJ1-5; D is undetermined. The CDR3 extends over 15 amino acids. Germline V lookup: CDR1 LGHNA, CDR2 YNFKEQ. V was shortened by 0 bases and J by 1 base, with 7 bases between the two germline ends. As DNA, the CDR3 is TGTGCCAGCAGCCAAGAAGGATGGAGCAATCAGCCCCAGCATTTT. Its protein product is CASSQEGWSNQPQHF.

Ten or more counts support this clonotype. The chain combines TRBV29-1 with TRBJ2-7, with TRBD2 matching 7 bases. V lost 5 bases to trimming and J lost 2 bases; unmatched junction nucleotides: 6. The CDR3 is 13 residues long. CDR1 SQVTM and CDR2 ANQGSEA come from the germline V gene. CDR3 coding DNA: TGCAGCGTTAAGGGACGGGGGGCCTACGAGCAGTACTTC. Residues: CSVKGRGAYEQYF.

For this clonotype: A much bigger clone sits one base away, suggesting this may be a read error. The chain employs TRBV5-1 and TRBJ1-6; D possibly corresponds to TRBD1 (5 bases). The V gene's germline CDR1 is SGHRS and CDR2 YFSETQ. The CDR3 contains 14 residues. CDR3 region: CASSLGDGNSPLNF. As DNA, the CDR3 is TGCGCCAGCAGCTTGGGGGACGGAAATTCACCCCTCAACTTT.

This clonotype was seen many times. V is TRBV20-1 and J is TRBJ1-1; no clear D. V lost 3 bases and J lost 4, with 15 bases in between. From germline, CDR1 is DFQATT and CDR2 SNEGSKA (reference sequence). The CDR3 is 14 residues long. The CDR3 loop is CSARVRGPITEAFF. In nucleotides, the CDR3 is TGCAGTGCTAGGGTACGAGGACCCATCACTGAAGCTTTCTTT.

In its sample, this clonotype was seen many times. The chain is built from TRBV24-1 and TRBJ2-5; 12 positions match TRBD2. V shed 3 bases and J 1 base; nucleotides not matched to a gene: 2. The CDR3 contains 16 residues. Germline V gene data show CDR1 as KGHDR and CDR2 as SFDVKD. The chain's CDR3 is CATSDPGLAGQETQYF. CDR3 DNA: TGTGCCACCAGTGATCCGGGACTAGCGGGCCAAGAGACCCAGTACTTC.

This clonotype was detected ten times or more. CDR3 region: CASSQVYRGASPTLGLDTQYF. The CDR3 DNA sequence: TGCGCCAGCAGCCAAGTCTACAGGGGCGCATCTCCCACCCTCGGTTTAGATACGCAGTATTTT. The rearrangement joins TRBV4-1 to TRBJ2-3; 7 bases agree with TRBD1. Trimming at V came to 1 base and at J to 5 bases, leaving 24 bases not matched to a gene. Germline CDR1 is MGHRA and CDR2 is YSYEKL. This CDR3 comprises 21 residues.

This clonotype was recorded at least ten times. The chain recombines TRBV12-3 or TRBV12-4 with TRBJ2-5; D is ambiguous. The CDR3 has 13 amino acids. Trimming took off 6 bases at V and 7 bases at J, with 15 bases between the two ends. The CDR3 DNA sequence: TGTGCCAGCAGCCCCACCCGTGGTGGGACCCAGTACTTC. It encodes CASSPTRGGTQYF.

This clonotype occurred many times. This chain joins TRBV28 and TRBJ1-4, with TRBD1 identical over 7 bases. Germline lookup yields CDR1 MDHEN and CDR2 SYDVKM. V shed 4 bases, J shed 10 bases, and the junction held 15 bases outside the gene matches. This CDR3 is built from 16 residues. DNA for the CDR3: TGTGCCAGCAGTTCGCCCCAGGGGGAGGAATCAAGAAAACTGTTTTTT. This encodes CASSSPQGEESRKLFF.

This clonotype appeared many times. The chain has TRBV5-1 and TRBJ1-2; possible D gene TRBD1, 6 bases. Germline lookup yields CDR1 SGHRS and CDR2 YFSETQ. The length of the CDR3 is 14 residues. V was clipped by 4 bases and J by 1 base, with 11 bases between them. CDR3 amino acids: CASSDTQGNYGYTF. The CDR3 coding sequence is TGCGCCAGCAGCGATACACAGGGTAACTATGGCTACACCTTC.

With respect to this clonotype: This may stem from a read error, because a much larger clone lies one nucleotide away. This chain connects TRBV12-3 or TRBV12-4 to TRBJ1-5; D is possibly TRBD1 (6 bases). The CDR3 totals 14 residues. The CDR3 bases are TGTGCCAGCAGGGGAGGGGGATCCAATCAGCCCCAGAATTTT. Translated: CASRGGGSNQPQNF.

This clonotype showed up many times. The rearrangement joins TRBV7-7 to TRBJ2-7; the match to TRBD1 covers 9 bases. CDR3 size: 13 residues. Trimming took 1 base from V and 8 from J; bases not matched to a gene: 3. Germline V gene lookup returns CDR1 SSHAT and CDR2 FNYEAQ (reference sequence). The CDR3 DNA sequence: TGTGCCAGCAGCTTAGAAAACAGGGGGCAGCAGTACTTC. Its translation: CASSLENRGQQYF.

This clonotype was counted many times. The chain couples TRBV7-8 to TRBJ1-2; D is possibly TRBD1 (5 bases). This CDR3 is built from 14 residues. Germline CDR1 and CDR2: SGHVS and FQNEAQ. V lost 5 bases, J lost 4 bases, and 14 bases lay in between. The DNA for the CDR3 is TGTGCCAGCAGCGAGCGACCCGGGGCCTATGGCTACACCTTC. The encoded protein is CASSERPGAYGYTF. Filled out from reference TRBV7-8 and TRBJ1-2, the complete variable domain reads GAGVSQSPRYKVAKRGQDVALRCDPISGHVSLFWYQQALGQGPEFLTYFQNEAQLDKSGLPSDRFFAERPEGSVSTLKIQRTQQEDSAVYLCASSERPGAYGYTFGSGTRLTVV.

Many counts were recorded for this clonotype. The CDR3 spells CASSPGQARYTF. CDR3 nucleotides: TGTGCCAGCAGCCCTGGACAAGCCCGCTACACCTTC. The J gene is TRBJ1-2, the V gene TRBV7-2; tentative D call: TRBD1 (5 bases). The germline V gene has CDR1 SGHTA and CDR2 FQGNSA. V gave up 5 bases and J gave up 9 bases, with 13 bases separating them. This CDR3 comprises 12 residues.

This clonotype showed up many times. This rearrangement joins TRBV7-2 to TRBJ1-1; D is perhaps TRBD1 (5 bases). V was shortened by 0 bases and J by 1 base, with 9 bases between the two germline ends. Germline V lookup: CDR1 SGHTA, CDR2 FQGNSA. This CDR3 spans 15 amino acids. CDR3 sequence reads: CASSLAVTENTEAFF. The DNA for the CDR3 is TGTGCCAGCAGCTTAGCAGTGACAGAGAACACTGAAGCTTTCTTT.

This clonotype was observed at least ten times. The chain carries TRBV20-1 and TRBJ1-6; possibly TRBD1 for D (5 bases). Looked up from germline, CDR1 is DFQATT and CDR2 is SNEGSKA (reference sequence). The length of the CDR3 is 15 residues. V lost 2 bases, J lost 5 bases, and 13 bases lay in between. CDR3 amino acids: CSARMGERNNSPLHF. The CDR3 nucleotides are TGCAGTGCTAGAATGGGGGAACGGAATAATTCACCCCTCCACTTT.

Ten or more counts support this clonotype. CDR3 coding DNA: TGTGCCAGCAGTTTAACCAGGAACACCGGGGAGCTGTTTTTT. This encodes CASSLTRNTGELFF. The J gene is TRBJ2-2, the V gene TRBV12-3 or TRBV12-4, with D uncertain. Deletions cut 2 bases from V and 1 base from J, with 5 bases between. The length of the CDR3 is 14 residues.

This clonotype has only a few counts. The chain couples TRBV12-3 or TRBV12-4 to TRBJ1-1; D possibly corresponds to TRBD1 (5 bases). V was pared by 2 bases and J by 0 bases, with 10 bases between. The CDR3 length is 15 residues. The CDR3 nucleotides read TGTGCCAGCAGTTTACAGGGAATCATGAACACTGAAGCTTTCTTT. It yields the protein CASSLQGIMNTEAFF.

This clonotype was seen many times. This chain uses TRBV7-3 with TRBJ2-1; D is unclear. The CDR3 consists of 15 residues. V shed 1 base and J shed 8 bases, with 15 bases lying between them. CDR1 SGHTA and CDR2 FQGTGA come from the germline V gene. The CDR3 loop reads CASSLIGSTTDEQFF. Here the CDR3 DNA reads TGTGCCAGCAGCTTAATTGGGTCTACTACCGATGAGCAGTTCTTC.

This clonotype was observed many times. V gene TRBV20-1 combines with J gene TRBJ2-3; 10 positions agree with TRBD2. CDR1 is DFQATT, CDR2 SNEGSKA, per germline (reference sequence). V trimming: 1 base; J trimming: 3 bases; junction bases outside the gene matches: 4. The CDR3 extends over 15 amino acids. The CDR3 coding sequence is TGCAGTGCTAGAGTTCCGGGACTAGCGACAGATACGCAGTATTTT. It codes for CSARVPGLATDTQYF.

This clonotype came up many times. CDR3 sequence: CASSPSVYEQYF. In nucleotides, the CDR3 is TGCGCCAGCAGCCCCAGCGTCTACGAGCAGTACTTC. V is TRBV5-1 and J is TRBJ2-7, with no clear D. This CDR3 is built from 12 residues. Trimming took 4 bases from V and 3 from J, leaving 8 bases between them. Germline V lookup: CDR1 SGHRS, CDR2 YFSETQ.

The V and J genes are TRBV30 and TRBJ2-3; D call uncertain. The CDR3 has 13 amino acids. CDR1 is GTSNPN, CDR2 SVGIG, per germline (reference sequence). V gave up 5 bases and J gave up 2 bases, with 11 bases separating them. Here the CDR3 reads CAWGGSFTDTQYF. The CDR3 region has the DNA TGTGCCTGGGGTGGCAGCTTCACAGATACGCAGTATTTT.

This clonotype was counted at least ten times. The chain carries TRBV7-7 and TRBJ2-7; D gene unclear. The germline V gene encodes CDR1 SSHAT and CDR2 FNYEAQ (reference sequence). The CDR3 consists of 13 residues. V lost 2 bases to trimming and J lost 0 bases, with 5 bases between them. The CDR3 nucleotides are TGTGCCAGCAGCTTATCCCCCTCCTACGAGCAGTACTTC. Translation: CASSLSPSYEQYF.

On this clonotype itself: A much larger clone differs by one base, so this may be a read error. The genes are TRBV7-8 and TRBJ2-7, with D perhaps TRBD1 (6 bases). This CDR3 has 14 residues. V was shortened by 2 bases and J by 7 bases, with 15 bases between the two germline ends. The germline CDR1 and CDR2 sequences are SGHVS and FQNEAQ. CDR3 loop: CASSLTPGVQEQYF. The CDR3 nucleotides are TGTGCCAGCAGCTTAACTCCAGGGGTCCAAGAGCAGTACTTC.

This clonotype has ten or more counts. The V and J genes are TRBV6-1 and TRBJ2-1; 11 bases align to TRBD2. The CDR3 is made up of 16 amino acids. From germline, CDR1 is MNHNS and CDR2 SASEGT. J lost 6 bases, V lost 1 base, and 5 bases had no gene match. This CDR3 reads CASSEVAGGPGNEQFF. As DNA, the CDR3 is TGTGCCAGCAGTGAAGTAGCGGGGGGGCCCGGCAATGAGCAGTTCTTC.

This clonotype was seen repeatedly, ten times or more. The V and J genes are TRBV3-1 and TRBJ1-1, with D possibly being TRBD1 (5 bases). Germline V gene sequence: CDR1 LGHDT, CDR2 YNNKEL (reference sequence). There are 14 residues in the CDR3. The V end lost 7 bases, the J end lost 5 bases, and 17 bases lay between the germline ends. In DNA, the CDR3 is TGTGCCAGCACCCGGGACGGGCTCTTGACTGAAGCTTTCTTT. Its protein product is CASTRDGLLTEAFF.

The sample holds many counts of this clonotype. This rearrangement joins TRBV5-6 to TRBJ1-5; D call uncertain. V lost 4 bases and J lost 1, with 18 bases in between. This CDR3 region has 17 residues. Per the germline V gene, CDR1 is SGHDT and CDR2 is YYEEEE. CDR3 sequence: CASSPYGGISSNQPQHF. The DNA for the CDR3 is TGTGCCAGCAGCCCGTATGGCGGGATTTCGAGCAATCAGCCCCAGCATTTT.